The source of this T cell receptor beta chain is a study of regulatory and conventional T cells in RAG deficiency. CDR3 size: 14 residues. Germline-derived CDR1 and CDR2 are SEHNR and FQNEAQ (reference sequence). V lost 5 bases and J 5 bases, leaving 13 bases between the germline ends. This table comes from immunoSEQ multiplex PCR, and its TCRdb copy is limited to in-frame clones, with some not included. The sample shows approximately 46,000 clones, approximately 90% of them seen only once. On this clone: The antigen remains unidentified.

Study-level points and caveats: Other subsets showed approximately 9.6-fold reductions, but Treg unique TCR beta sequences fell approximately 100-fold in these patients. Omenn CD25-high CD127-low cells may be activated cells, not true Tregs. Patient subsets had shorter CDR3s; Omenn Treg-Tconv overlap exceeded 75%.

Blood CD4+ CD25-low CD127-high conventional T cells supplied the genomic DNA template. This same sample was also taken into another study, of regulatory T cells. From that paper: The primer mix had 52 TRBV and 13 TRBJ primers. In patients, unique TRB V-J pairs were restricted and V/J usage skewed, especially in Tregs.

V and J are TRBV7-9 and TRBJ2-1, with D maybe TRBD1 (6 bases). Sequencing input: CD4+ effector T cells sorted from blood. This receptor was identified in a human donor in good health. The CDR3 is CASSVTGMDNEQFF. CDR3 nucleotide sequence: TGTGCCAGCAGCGTTACAGGGATGGACAATGAGCAGTTCTTC.